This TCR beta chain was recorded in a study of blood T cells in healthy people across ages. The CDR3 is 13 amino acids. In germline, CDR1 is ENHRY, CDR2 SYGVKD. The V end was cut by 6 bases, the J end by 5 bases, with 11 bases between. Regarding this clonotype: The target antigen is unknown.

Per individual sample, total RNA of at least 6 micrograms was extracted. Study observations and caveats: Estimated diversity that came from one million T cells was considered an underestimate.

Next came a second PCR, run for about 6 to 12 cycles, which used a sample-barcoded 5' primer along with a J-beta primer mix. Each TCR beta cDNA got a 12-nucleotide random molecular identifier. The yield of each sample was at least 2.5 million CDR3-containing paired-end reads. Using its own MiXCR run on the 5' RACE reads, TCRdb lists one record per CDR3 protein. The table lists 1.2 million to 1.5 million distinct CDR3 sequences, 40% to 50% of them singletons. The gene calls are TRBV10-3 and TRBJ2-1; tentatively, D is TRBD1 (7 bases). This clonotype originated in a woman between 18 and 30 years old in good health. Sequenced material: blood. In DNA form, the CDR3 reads TGTGCCATCAGGGCGGGACAGAACAATGAGCAGTTCTTC. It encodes CAIRAGQNNEQFF.